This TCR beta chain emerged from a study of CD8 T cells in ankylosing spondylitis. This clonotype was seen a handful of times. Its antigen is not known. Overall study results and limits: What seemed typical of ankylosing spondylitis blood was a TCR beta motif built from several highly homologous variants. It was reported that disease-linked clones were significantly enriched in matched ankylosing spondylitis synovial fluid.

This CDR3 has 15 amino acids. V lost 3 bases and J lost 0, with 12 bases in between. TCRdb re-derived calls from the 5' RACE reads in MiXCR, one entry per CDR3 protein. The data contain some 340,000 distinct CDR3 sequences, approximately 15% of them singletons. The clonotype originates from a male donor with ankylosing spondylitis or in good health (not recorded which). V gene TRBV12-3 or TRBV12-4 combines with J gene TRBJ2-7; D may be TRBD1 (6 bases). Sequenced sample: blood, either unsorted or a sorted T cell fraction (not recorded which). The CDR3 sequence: CASSFVNRASYEQYF. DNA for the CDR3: TGTGCCAGCAGTTTCGTGAACAGGGCCTCCTACGAGCAGTACTTC.